This TCR beta chain is from a study of blood T cells in healthy people across ages. Germline CDR1 is SQVTM and CDR2 is ANQGSEA. This CDR3 has 14 amino acids. Trimming left V 4 bases short and J 6 bases short, with 15 bases between. PCR was performed a second time for roughly 6 to 12 cycles using a sample-barcoded 5' primer and a J-beta primer mix. TCRdb used MiXCR to reprocess the 5' RACE reads, holding one entry per CDR3 protein. The data show 270,000 or so distinct CDR3 sequences, with roughly 26% seen just once and 25% to 35% held by the top ten. The sample taken for sequencing was blood. The chain carries TRBV29-1 and TRBJ2-2, with a possible D match to TRBD2 (5 bases). The sequence came from a woman aged 65 to 85 in good health. The CDR3 reads CSVVPGIVPGELFF. The CDR3 DNA follows: TGCAGCGTTGTCCCCGGGATTGTGCCCGGGGAGCTGTTTTTT.